The rows below give T cell receptor beta chains drawn from one sample of a study of beta chain features in type 1 diabetes. Here immunoSEQ multiplex PCR was the method, and the copy in TCRdb shows in-frame clones only, minus some. The data contain about 350,000 clones, around 20% of them singletons. Material: naive CD4+ T cells from blood. The receptors derive from a woman aged 18-35 years in good health. Both conserved end residues are part of each CDR3. The D gene is left open where the match is weak. Size is stated for part of the rows, as once, few or many counts, or as a class when the clone is expanded.

D gene	V gene	J gene	clone size	CDR3 DNA	CDR3 protein
TRBD2	TRBV6-5	TRBJ2-1	-	TGTGCCAGCAGTTCGAGAGCGGGATCGGAGAACAATGAGCAGTTCTTC	CASSSRAGSENNEQFF
-	TRBV18	TRBJ2-7	-	TGTGCCAGCTCACCACCTAGCGGAGTTTACTACGAGCAGTACTTC	CASSPPSGVYYEQYF
-	TRBV5-4	TRBJ1-1	-	TGTGCCAGCAGCTTGGCCGGTCGGGGAAGCACTGAAGCTTTCTTT	CASSLAGRGSTEAFF
TRBD1	TRBV18	TRBJ2-1	-	TGTGCCAGCTCACCACAGGGACAGGGAGCGAGAAATGAGCAGTTCTTC	CASSPQGQGARNEQFF
-	TRBV5-1	TRBJ2-3	-	TGCGCCAGCAGCTTCAGAGGGCCTAGCCGCACAGATACGCAGTATTTT	CASSFRGPSRTDTQYF
TRBD1	TRBV9	TRBJ2-3	few	TGTGCCAGCAGCGTAGGACAGGGAAGAGGAACGCAGTATTTT	CASSVGQGRGTQYF
-	TRBV5-1	TRBJ2-3	-	TGCGCCAGCAGGAGCGGGCCGAGCACAGATACGCAGTATTTT	CASRSGPSTDTQYF
TRBD1	TRBV18	TRBJ1-2	-	TGTGCCAGCTCACAACTGACAGGGAACTATGGCTACACCTTC	CASSQLTGNYGYTF
TRBD1	TRBV7-9	TRBJ1-2	few	TGTGCCAGCAGCGTGCACCGGGACAGAGCTGGTGGCTACACCTTC	CASSVHRDRAGGYTF
-	TRBV5-1	TRBJ2-1	few	TGCGCCAGCAGCTTGGAAAGCGGAACATACAATGAGCAGTTCTTC	CASSLESGTYNEQFF
TRBD2	TRBV5-1	TRBJ2-7	few	TGCGCCAGCAGCTTGGAGCGGGGGATGAACGAGCAGTACTTC	CASSLERGMNEQYF
-	TRBV18	TRBJ2-3	-	TGTGCCAGCTTGGGAGGAGATACGCAGTATTTT	CASLGGDTQYF
TRBD2	TRBV6-5	TRBJ2-3	-	TGTGCCAGCAGTTACCGAGCGGGAGGCCAGGAAGATACGCAGTATTTT	CASSYRAGGQEDTQYF
TRBD2	TRBV10-3	TRBJ2-7	few	TGTGCCATCAGTGAGGTGACTAGCGGGGTCTACGAGCAGTACTTC	CAISEVTSGVYEQYF
TRBD1	TRBV25-1	TRBJ2-3	few	TGTGCCAGCAGTGAATATCTGGGACAGGCAGATACGCAGTATTTT	CASSEYLGQADTQYF
-	TRBV30	TRBJ1-2	few	TGTGCCTGGAGTCCTAGCGGGGGAAACTATGGCTACACCTTC	CAWSPSGGNYGYTF
-	TRBV5-4	TRBJ1-1	-	TGTGCCAGCAGCGCACCACAGGGGAACACTGAAGCTTTCTTT	CASSAPQGNTEAFF
-	TRBV15	TRBJ2-2	-	TGTGCCACCAGCAGAACTACCCGAACCGGGGAGCTGTTTTTT	CATSRTTRTGELFF
TRBD1	TRBV18	TRBJ2-6	-	TGTGCCAGCTCATCTACAGGGGCTGGGGCCAACGTCCTGACTTTC	CASSSTGAGANVLTF
TRBD2	TRBV4-1	TRBJ2-1	-	TGCGCCAGCAGCCGGACTAGCGGGAGCGTGGACGAGCAGTTCTTC	CASSRTSGSVDEQFF
-	TRBV5-4	TRBJ2-3	-	TGTGCCAGCAGAGCACAGGGTTGGCATACGCAGTATTTT	CASRAQGWHTQYF
TRBD1	TRBV7-8	TRBJ1-5	-	TGTGCCAGCAGCGGGGGACAGGGGTACCAGCCCCAGCATTTT	CASSGGQGYQPQHF
-	TRBV5-4	TRBJ2-5	-	TGTGCCAGCAGCTTGGGAGGGCAGAGTGAGACCCAGTACTTC	CASSLGGQSETQYF
TRBD1	TRBV5-1	TRBJ2-1	-	TGCGCCAGCAGCTTGGCCGGGGACAGTTACAATGAGCAGTTCTTC	CASSLAGDSYNEQFF
TRBD2	TRBV9	TRBJ2-5	-	TGTGCCAGCAGCTTCGGGGGGACCGAAGAGACCCAGTACTTC	CASSFGGTEETQYF
TRBD1	TRBV30	TRBJ1-5	-	TGTGCCTGGAGCGTCGGACAGGCGGGGCCCCAGCATTTT	CAWSVGQAGPQHF
TRBD1	TRBV6-6	TRBJ1-2	-	TGTGCCAGCACCGGGACAGAAAACTATGGCTACACCTTC	CASTGTENYGYTF
-	TRBV4-1	TRBJ2-5	-	TGCGCCAGCAGCCAGGGACACATGAAAGAGACCCAGTACTTC	CASSQGHMKETQYF
-	TRBV19	TRBJ2-7	few	TGTGCCAGTAGGCTACAGGGTACCGACGAGCAGTACTTC	CASRLQGTDEQYF
-	TRBV7-3	TRBJ2-3	once	TGTGCCAGCAGTCCTAATTCAAGGGGTAGCACAGATACGCAGTATTTT	CASSPNSRGSTDTQYF
TRBD2	TRBV5-1	TRBJ2-3	-	TGCGCCAGCAGCTTATCCGGGACTAGCGGTGTCACAGATACGCAGTATTTT	CASSLSGTSGVTDTQYF
TRBD1	TRBV4-1	TRBJ2-7	few	TGCGCCAGCAGCCCAGGGGGCCAGACCTACGAGCAGTACTTC	CASSPGGQTYEQYF
-	TRBV7-2	TRBJ2-3	-	TGTGCCAGCAGCTTAGTCGGCCCCCCACAGATAGATACGCAGTATTTT	CASSLVGPPQIDTQYF
-	TRBV5-6	TRBJ2-7	-	TGTGCCAGCAGCTTGCCGGGGGACTACGAGCAGTACTTC	CASSLPGDYEQYF
-	TRBV11-2	TRBJ2-3	-	TGTGCCAGCAGGTCTAGTTACGGCCCGAGCACAGATACGCAGTATTTT	CASRSSYGPSTDTQYF
TRBD2	TRBV5-1	TRBJ2-1	few	TGCGCCAGCGAACCCCTCGCGGGAGTCCGCAATGAGCAGTTCTTC	CASEPLAGVRNEQFF
TRBD1	TRBV18	TRBJ1-5	-	TGTGCCAGCTCACCTCCGGGACAGGCGAATCAGCCCCAGCATTTT	CASSPPGQANQPQHF
TRBD2	TRBV7-9	TRBJ2-3	-	TGTGCCAGCAGCTTACGTGCGGGAGCTAGCACAGATACGCAGTATTTT	CASSLRAGASTDTQYF
-	TRBV7-6	TRBJ1-2	-	TGTGCCAGCAGCTTAGTTCAGGATGGGAGGGTTCGTGGCTACACCTTC	CASSLVQDGRVRGYTF
TRBD2	TRBV7-9	TRBJ2-1	-	TGTGCCAGCAGCTTAAGGGCCTTAGGGCGGGAGCCACCTGAGCAGTTCTTC	CASSLRALGREPPEQFF
-	TRBV28	TRBJ1-2	-	TGTGCCAGCAGTTCGGACTATGGCTACACCTTC	CASSSDYGYTF
-	TRBV7-9	TRBJ1-5	-	TGTGCCAGCAGCTTAGTAGGGGTTAGCAATCAGCCCCAGCATTTT	CASSLVGVSNQPQHF
-	TRBV4-1	TRBJ1-5	-	TGCGCCAGCAGCCAAGGTCCAGGGCCCCAGCATTTT	CASSQGPGPQHF
-	TRBV19	TRBJ2-7	few	TGTGCCAGTTTAGACAGGAGAACCTACGAGCAGTACTTC	CASLDRRTYEQYF
-	TRBV9	TRBJ1-1	-	TGTGCCAGCAGCGTAGAACAGAACACTGAAGCTTTCTTT	CASSVEQNTEAFF
TRBD1	TRBV30	TRBJ1-1	few	TGTGCCTGGAGGACAGGGTTTCACGTCACTGAAGCTTTCTTT	CAWRTGFHVTEAFF
-	TRBV7-2	TRBJ1-1	-	TGTGCCAGCAGACCTTGGGACACGAGGGCCACTGAAGCTTTCTTT	CASRPWDTRATEAFF
-	TRBV27	TRBJ2-3	few	TGTGCCAGCAGTCTAACTCAGGGGTCCGATACGCAGTATTTT	CASSLTQGSDTQYF
-	TRBV2	TRBJ2-3	once	TGTGCCAGCAGCCCCTTTGGCGGGGCAGATACGCAGTATTTT	CASSPFGGADTQYF
TRBD1	TRBV30	TRBJ1-2	few	TGTGCCTGGAGTATCGGGACAGGGTATAACTATGGCTACACCTTC	CAWSIGTGYNYGYTF
-	TRBV30	TRBJ1-5	-	TGTGCCTGGAGTGTAGGTTGGGGGGTACCTAATCAGCCCCAGCATTTT	CAWSVGWGVPNQPQHF